Below, 21 T cell receptor beta chains from the same sample are listed, as sequenced in a study of blood T cell repertoires in COVID-19. TCRdb's copy holds only in-frame clones and misses some; the assay was immunoSEQ multiplex PCR. The sample consists of approximately 200,000 clones, just under 85% of them appearing once. The specimen sequenced was peripheral blood. Receptor source: a human donor with acute or convalescent COVID-19. The donor label of this sample is uncertain.

Only one count was recorded for this clone. The CDR3 is CASSLDKPYNEQFF. In DNA form, the CDR3 reads TGTGCCAGCAGCTTAGATAAGCCCTACAATGAGCAGTTCTTC. The chain employs TRBV11-2 and TRBJ2-1; D gene ambiguous. Per the germline V gene, CDR1 is SGHAT and CDR2 is FQNNGV. CDR3 size: 14 residues. The V and J ends lost 0 bases and 2 bases respectively, with 5 bases between them.

This CDR3 reads CAWSPGSGYTF. As DNA, the CDR3 is TGTGCCTGGAGCCCCGGGTCTGGCTACACCTTC. The chain couples TRBV30 to TRBJ1-2; D gene uncertain. This CDR3 contains 11 residues. Trimming took 3 bases from V and 7 from J, leaving 9 bases between them. The V gene's germline CDR1 is GTSNPN and CDR2 SVGIG (reference sequence).

The V and J genes are TRBV4-2 and TRBJ2-3; 11 positions agree with TRBD2. The CDR3 extends over 17 amino acids. Losses at the gene ends were 0 bases for V and 2 bases for J; bases not matched to a gene: 4. The germline V gene has CDR1 LGHNA and CDR2 YNFKEQ. In nucleotides, the CDR3 is TGTGCCAGCAGCCAAGATCGACTAGCGGGGAACACAGATACGCAGTATTTT. Residues: CASSQDRLAGNTDTQYF.

The chain has TRBV19 and TRBJ1-2; D is possibly TRBD1 (6 bases). The CDR3 loop spans 15 amino acids. Germline V gives CDR1 LNHDA, CDR2 SQIVND (reference sequence). The V gene lost 7 bases and the J gene lost 8 bases, with 23 bases spanning the gap. For the CDR3, the DNA is TGTGCCAGTACGGACAGCCAACTATCGGTTCGGGGCTACACCTTC. As protein: CASTDSQLSVRGYTF. Full variable domain (remainder filled in from reference TRBV19 and TRBJ1-2): DGGITQSPKYLFRKEGQNVTLSCEQNLNHDAMYWYRQDPGQGLRLIYYSQIVNDFQKGDIAEGYSVSREKKESFPLTVTSAQKNPTAFYLCASTDSQLSVRGYTFGSGTRLTVV.

Points on this clone: One end of the junction does not line up with germline, which may come from a read error. The chain has TRBV3-1 (or the pseudogene TRBV3-2) and TRBJ2-3, with 11 bases fitting TRBD2. The germline V gene encodes CDR1 LGHDT and CDR2 YNNKEL (reference sequence). The CDR3 covers 15 residues. The CDR3 DNA sequence: TGTGCCAGCAGCCAAGATTTAGCGGGAGGGTCTAACCCCCTCTTT. Amino acids: CASSQDLAGGSNPLF.

The V call is TRBV28, the J call TRBJ2-1, with 9 nucleotides matching TRBD2. This CDR3 has 17 amino acids. The J segment lost 0 bases and the V segment lost 3 bases, leaving 6 bases of the junction unmatched. Germline V lookup: CDR1 MDHEN, CDR2 SYDVKM. The CDR3 region is CASSFPLSGSSYNEQFF. CDR3 DNA sequence: TGTGCCAGCAGTTTCCCCCTTAGCGGGAGCTCCTACAATGAGCAGTTCTTC. Together with reference TRBV28 and TRBJ2-1, the CDR3 gives the full variable domain: DVKVTQSSRYLVKRTGEKVFLECVQDMDHENMFWYRQDPGLGLRLIYFSYDVKMKEKGDIPEGYSVSREKKERFSLILESASTNQTSMYLCASSFPLSGSSYNEQFFGPGTRLTVL.

This clone was seen just once. The J gene is TRBJ2-1, the V gene TRBV30; tentatively, D is TRBD1 (5 bases). The CDR3 length is 13 residues. Trimming left V 2 bases short and J 9 bases short, with 14 bases between. From germline, CDR1 is GTSNPN and CDR2 SVGIG (reference sequence). CDR3 sequence: CAWSNQGSGEQFF. The DNA for the CDR3 is TGTGCCTGGAGTAACCAGGGATCGGGTGAGCAGTTCTTC.

V usage is TRBV5-1 and J usage is TRBJ2-2, with D tentatively TRBD2 (7 bases). Germline V gene data show CDR1 as SGHRS and CDR2 as YFSETQ. CDR3 length: 14 amino acids. The germline V and J ends were trimmed by 6 bases and 5 bases, with 14 bases remaining between them. The CDR3 DNA sequence: TGCGCCAGCATCGAGGGGGGGCCAACCGGGGAGCTGTTTTTT. It codes for CASIEGGPTGELFF.

V and J are TRBV2 and TRBJ2-2; 10 bases align to TRBD2. Germline CDR1 SNHLY, CDR2 FYNNEI. CDR3 size: 14 residues. J lost 4 bases, V lost 6 bases, and 2 bases had no gene match. The DNA of the CDR3 is TGTGCCAGCAGGCTAGCGGGAGTCACCGGGGAGCTGTTTTTT. This gives the protein CASRLAGVTGELFF.

This clone was picked up many times. It is unclear where the CDR3 begins or ends on the DNA, so no DNA is shown, and the CDR3 is as TCRdb lists it. The chain links TRBV7-9 to TRBJ2-5; TRBD1 was called by the table and not checked on the DNA. In germline, CDR1 is SEHNR, CDR2 FQNEAQ (reference sequence). The CDR3 extends over 17 residues, inclusive of both ends. The CDR3 reads CASSLLSGQGYQETQYF.

A single count supports this clone. V gene TRBV7-9 combines with J gene TRBJ1-3; D is uncertain. Germline lookup yields CDR1 SEHNR and CDR2 FQNEAQ (reference sequence). Trimming left V 2 bases short and J 7 bases short, with 9 bases between. This CDR3 contains 13 residues. This chain's CDR3 is CASSLTVRNTIYF. CDR3 DNA sequence: TGTGCCAGCAGCTTAACCGTTCGGAACACCATATATTTT. The full variable domain, rest sourced from reference TRBV7-9 and TRBJ1-3, is DTGVSQNPRHKITKRGQNVTFRCDPISEHNRLYWYRQTLGQGPEFLTYFQNEAQLEKSRLLSDRFSAERPKGSFSTLEIQRTEQGDSAMYLCASSLTVRNTIYFGEGSWLTVV.

This clone was recorded only once. The chain joins TRBV18 to TRBJ2-5; no definite D call. There are 14 residues in the CDR3. V was pared by 1 base and J by 5 bases, with 11 bases between. Germline CDR1 and CDR2: KGHSH and LQKENI. CDR3 in DNA: TGTGCCAGCTCACCACGAAACAGTGGGGAGACCCAGTACTTC. Its protein is CASSPRNSGETQYF.

The V and J genes are TRBV5-5 and TRBJ1-4; 9 nucleotides agree with TRBD1. Germline assignment: CDR1 SGHKS and CDR2 YYEKEE (reference sequence). The V segment lost 4 bases and the J segment 4 bases; nucleotides outside the gene matches: 5. This CDR3 is 15 amino acids long. DNA for the CDR3: TGTGCCAGCAGCGTACCGGGACAGGGTAATGAAAAACTGTTTTTT. Its translation: CASSVPGQGNEKLFF.

The chain recombines TRBV23-1 with TRBJ1-6; possibly TRBD1 for D (5 bases). TRBV23-1 is known as an ORF, though its function is uncertain. The CDR3 consists of 17 residues. The ends were cut back, 3 bases at V and 7 bases at J, with 19 bases in the middle. In DNA form, the CDR3 reads TGCGCCAGCAGTCACCCAACCGAGCCAGGGCCCAATTCACCCCTCCACTTT. This codes for CASSHPTEPGPNSPLHF.

The genes are TRBV3-1 (or the pseudogene TRBV3-2) and TRBJ1-2; 7 nucleotides line up with TRBD1. The CDR3 runs to 14 residues. After removal of 5 bases from V and 6 bases from J, the junction contained 9 bases not matched to a gene. From germline, CDR1 is LGHDT and CDR2 YNNKEL (reference sequence). The chain's CDR3 is CASSVKGAGNGYTF. CDR3 sequence (DNA): TGTGCCAGCAGCGTCAAGGGGGCTGGGAATGGCTACACCTTC.

V is TRBV9 and J is TRBJ2-1; D call uncertain. The CDR3 consists of 16 residues. V was pared by 0 bases and J by 3 bases, with 13 bases between. The germline gives CDR1 SGDLS, CDR2 YYNGEE. The CDR3: CASSVGSYPNYNEQFF. For the CDR3, the DNA is TGTGCCAGCAGCGTAGGTAGCTACCCAAACTACAATGAGCAGTTCTTC.

The chain employs TRBV29-1 and TRBJ1-1; perhaps TRBD1 as D (5 bases). The V end was cut by 7 bases, the J end by 1 base, with 13 bases between. Germline CDR1 is SQVTM and CDR2 is ANQGSEA. This CDR3 contains 13 residues. The chain's CDR3 is CSGGSTENTEAFF. In nucleotides, the CDR3 is TGCAGCGGGGGGTCTACAGAGAACACTGAAGCTTTCTTT.

The rearrangement links TRBV30 to TRBJ1-4; 8 bases map to TRBD1. The CDR3 consists of 12 residues. The trim removed 7 bases at V and 8 bases at J, leaving 6 bases unmatched. Looked up from germline, CDR1 is GTSNPN and CDR2 is SVGIG (reference sequence). Here the CDR3 DNA reads TGTGCCTTCCGACAGGGGAGCGAAAAACTGTTTTTT. As protein: CAFRQGSEKLFF.

Only one count was recorded for this clone. The J gene is TRBJ2-5, the V gene TRBV5-1; 11 bases fit TRBD2. Germline assignment: CDR1 SGHRS and CDR2 YFSETQ. V was pared by 4 bases and J by 4 bases, with 6 bases of the junction left unmatched. The CDR3 has 15 amino acids. The CDR3 reads CASSLTSGSGETQYF. The CDR3 DNA is TGCGCCAGCAGCCTCACTAGCGGGAGTGGAGAGACCCAGTACTTC.

V usage is TRBV3-1 (or the pseudogene TRBV3-2) and J usage is TRBJ1-3; D might be TRBD1 (5 bases). V shed 0 bases and J shed 11 bases, with 11 bases lying between them. Germline V gene lookup returns CDR1 LGHDT and CDR2 YNNKEL (reference sequence). The CDR3 covers 13 residues. CDR3 in DNA: TGTGCCAGCAGCCAAGATTGGGGGGGAGCCATATATTTT. Protein sequence: CASSQDWGGAIYF.

V usage is TRBV28 and J usage is TRBJ1-2; possibly TRBD1 for D (6 bases). CDR1 is MDHEN and CDR2 is SYDVKM in the germline V gene. This CDR3 is 12 amino acids long. V was cut by 8 bases and J by 6 bases, with 13 bases left in between. CDR3 bases: TGTGCCAGCGGCAGGGGTGTGAATGGCTACACCTTC. As protein: CASGRGVNGYTF.